This T cell receptor beta chain was identified during a study of read filtering for tumor transcriptome and immune sequencing. Trimming took 4 bases from V and 6 from J; bases not matched to a gene: 14. Germline CDR1 reads SGHNT; CDR2 reads YYREEE (reference sequence). The CDR3 length is 18 residues. The library was built from 400 to 500 ng RNA with molecular barcoded adaptors for alpha/delta and beta/gamma chains. MiXCR, applied by TCRdb to the reads, yields one record per CDR3 protein. The data contain about 30,000 distinct CDR3 sequences, around 20% of them singletons. The source is a donor aged 40 or older with multiple myeloma. V and J are TRBV5-4 and TRBJ2-2; 11 bases map to TRBD1. Sample: a population of CD138-negative cells sorted from bone marrow. For the CDR3, the DNA is TGTGCCAGCAGCGCCAATACCGCGGACAGGGGGCAATCCGGGGAGCTGTTTTTT. Translating gives CASSANTADRGQSGELFF.